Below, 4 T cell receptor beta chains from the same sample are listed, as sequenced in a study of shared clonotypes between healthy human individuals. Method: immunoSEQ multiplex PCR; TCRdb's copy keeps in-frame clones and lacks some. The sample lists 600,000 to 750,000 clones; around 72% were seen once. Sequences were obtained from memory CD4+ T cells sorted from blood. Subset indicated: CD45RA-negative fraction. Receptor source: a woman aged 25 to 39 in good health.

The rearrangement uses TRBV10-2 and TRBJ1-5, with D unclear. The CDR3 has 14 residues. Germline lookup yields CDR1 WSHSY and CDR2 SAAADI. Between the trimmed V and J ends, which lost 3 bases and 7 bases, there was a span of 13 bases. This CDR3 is CASSDGPDLQPQHF. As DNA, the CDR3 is TGCGCCAGCAGTGACGGCCCAGATTTACAGCCCCAGCATTTT.

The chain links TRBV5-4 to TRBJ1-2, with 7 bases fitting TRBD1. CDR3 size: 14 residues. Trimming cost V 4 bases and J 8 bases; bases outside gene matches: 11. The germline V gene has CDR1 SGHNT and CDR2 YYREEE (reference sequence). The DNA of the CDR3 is TGTGCCAGCAGCCTGGACAGGATGGATATGGGCTACACCTTC. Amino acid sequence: CASSLDRMDMGYTF.

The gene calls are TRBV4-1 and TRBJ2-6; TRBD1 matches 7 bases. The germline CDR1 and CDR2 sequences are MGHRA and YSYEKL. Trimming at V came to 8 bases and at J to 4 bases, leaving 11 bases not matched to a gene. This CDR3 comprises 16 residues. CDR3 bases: TGCGCCAGCGGACAGGCAAACCTCGGGGGGGCCAACGTCCTGACTTTC. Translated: CASGQANLGGANVLTF.

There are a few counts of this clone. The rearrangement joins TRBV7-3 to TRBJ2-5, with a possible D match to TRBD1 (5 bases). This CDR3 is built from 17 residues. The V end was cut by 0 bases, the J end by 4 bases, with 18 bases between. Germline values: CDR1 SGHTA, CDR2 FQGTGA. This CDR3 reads CASSLTGQKQSLETQYF. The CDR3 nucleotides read TGTGCCAGCAGCTTAACGGGGCAGAAACAGTCTCTAGAGACCCAGTACTTC.